This T cell receptor beta chain emerged from a study of T cells expressing NK-cell markers. Study details: Investigators obtained TCR beta repertoires from sorted CD3+CD56+NKG2C+, CD3+CD56+NKG2C- and CD3+CD56-NKG2C+ T cells. Serological testing identified seven of the eight sequenced donors as HCMV-seropositive and one as seronegative.

The CDR3 consists of 15 residues. The germline V gene has CDR1 DFQATT and CDR2 SNEGSKA (reference sequence). TCRdb re-called the 5' RACE reads and shows each CDR3 protein once, DNA omitted. In all, the sample yields 300,000 to 500,000 distinct CDR3 sequences. The chain links TRBV20-1 to TRBJ2-7; TCRdb selects TRBD2, and the lack of DNA leaves this call unchecked. The sample taken for sequencing was blood T cells: a sorted CD56 or NKG2C T cell subset, CD4+ or CD8+ T cells, or bulk PBMC T cells (not recorded which). This TCR derives from a woman aged 45-60 years in good health. This CDR3 reads CSARHRGLASYEQYF.